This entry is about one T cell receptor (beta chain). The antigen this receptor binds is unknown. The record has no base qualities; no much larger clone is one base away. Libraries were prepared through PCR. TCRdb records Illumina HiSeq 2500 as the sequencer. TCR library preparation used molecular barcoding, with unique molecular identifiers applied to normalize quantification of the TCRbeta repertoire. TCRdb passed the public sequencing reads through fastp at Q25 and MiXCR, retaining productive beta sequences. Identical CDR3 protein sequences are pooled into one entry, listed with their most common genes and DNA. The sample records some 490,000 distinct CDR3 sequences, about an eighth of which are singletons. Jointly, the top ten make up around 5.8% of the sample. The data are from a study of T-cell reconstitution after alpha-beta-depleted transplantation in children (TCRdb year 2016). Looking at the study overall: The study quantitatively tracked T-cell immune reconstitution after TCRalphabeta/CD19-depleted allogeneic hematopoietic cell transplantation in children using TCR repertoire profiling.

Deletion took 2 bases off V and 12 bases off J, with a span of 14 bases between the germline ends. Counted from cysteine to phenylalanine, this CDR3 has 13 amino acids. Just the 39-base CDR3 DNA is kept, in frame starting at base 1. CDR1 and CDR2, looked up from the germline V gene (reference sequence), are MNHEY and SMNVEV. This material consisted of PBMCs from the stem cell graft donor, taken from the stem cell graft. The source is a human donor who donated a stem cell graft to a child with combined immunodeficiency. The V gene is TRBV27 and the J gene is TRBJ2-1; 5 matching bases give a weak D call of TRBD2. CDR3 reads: CASSLGQRSGQFF. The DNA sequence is TGTGCCAGCAGTTTAGGCCAGCGGAGTGGGCAGTTCTTC.